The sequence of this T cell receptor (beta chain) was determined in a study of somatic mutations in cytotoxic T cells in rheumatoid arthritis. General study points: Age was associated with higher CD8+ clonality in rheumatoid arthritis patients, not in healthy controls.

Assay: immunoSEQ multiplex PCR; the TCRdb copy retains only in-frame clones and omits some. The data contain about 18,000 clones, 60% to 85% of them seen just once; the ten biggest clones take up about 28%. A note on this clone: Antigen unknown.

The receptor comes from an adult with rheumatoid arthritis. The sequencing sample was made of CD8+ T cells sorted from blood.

The CDR3 spells CASSLGLGELFF. Here the CDR3 DNA reads TGTGCCAGCAGCTTGGGTCTCGGGGAGCTGTTTTTT. The V and J genes are TRBV5-6 and TRBJ2-2; D is unresolved. The germline CDR1 and CDR2 sequences are SGHDT and YYEEEE. V gave up 0 bases and J gave up 7 bases, with 4 bases separating them. This CDR3 contains 12 residues.